This T cell receptor (beta chain) was profiled in a study of T cell repertoires in cytomegalovirus infection. The J segment lost 5 bases and the V segment lost 3 bases, leaving 5 bases of the junction unmatched. Germline V gives CDR1 MRHNA, CDR2 SNTAGT. The CDR3 is made up of 15 amino acids. Broader study findings: Carriers of CMV and the relevant HLA type were discriminated by public TCR beta frequency. Clonotypes of TCR beta that were HLA-C-restricted and CMV-specific dominated the ex vivo response.

As for this clonotype: Its antigen remains unidentified.

TCRdb processed the reads anew with MiXCR; each CDR3 protein has one entry. The sample shows approximately 500,000 distinct CDR3 sequences, roughly a third of them seen only once. The source material was cultured PBMCs, sampled from culture after CMV antigen stimulation. The chain couples TRBV6-4 to TRBJ2-1; 9 bases agree with TRBD2. This receptor was obtained from a human donor in good health (CMV status not recorded). Some clones in this sample may be carry-over from other donors' samples. The CDR3: CASSEGLAGDNEQFF. The CDR3 nucleotides read TGTGCCAGCAGTGAGGGGTTAGCGGGAGACAATGAGCAGTTCTTC.